This TCR beta chain was captured in a study of shared clonotypes between healthy human individuals. About the study: CD8 memory received one plate per donor, CD8 naive two, CD4 memory three and CD4 naive three.

Clones were sequenced by immunoSEQ multiplex PCR, and TCRdb holds only the in-frame ones, with some missing. The repertoire holds 2,500,000 or so clones, approximately 90% seen once, with around 0.14% in the top ten. On this clone: The same CDR3 is also encoded by other DNA sequences in this sample.

Per germline, CDR1 MNHNS and CDR2 SASEGT. The CDR3 runs to 14 residues. V shed 2 bases and J shed 4 bases, with 9 bases lying between them. This TCR was sampled from a young man in good health. The sequenced sample was naive CD4+ T cells sorted from blood. The sample's subset: CD45RA+ positively selected. V usage is TRBV6-1 and J usage is TRBJ1-5, with TRBD1 as a possible D gene (5 bases). CDR3 sequence (DNA): TGTGCCAGCAGTGAACAGGGAGGGAATCAGCCCCAGCATTTT. This translates into CASSEQGGNQPQHF.